These 5 T cell receptor beta chains were all obtained from the same sample, sequenced in a study of control samples from healthy donors and cancer patients. Sequencing used immunoSEQ multiplex PCR; TCRdb keeps in-frame clones, though not all of them. The profile shows approximately 220,000 clones, about 93% of them singletons. Sequenced input: blood. The receptors originated from a man aged 45-65 years in good health.

The V and J genes are TRBV7-9 and TRBJ2-1; TRBD1 agrees at 10 bases. The CDR3 is made up of 14 amino acids. In germline, CDR1 is SEHNR, CDR2 FQNEAQ (reference sequence). J gave up 4 bases and V 5 bases, and 2 bases lay outside the gene matches. This CDR3 reads CASSMGQGYNEQFF. The DNA for the CDR3 is TGTGCCAGCAGCATGGGACAGGGGTACAATGAGCAGTTCTTC.

The V call is TRBV28, the J call TRBJ1-2; no firm D call. Per germline, CDR1 MDHEN and CDR2 SYDVKM. This CDR3 is built from 12 residues. V lost 11 bases and J lost 2, with 12 bases in between. The CDR3 region has the DNA TGTGCCTCAAGGCCAGCCAACTATGGCTACACCTTC. It is translated as CASRPANYGYTF.

This clone has just a few counts. The chain couples TRBV6-1 to TRBJ1-6; weak D call: TRBD1 (5 bases). This CDR3 has 16 amino acids. With 1 base removed from V and 6 bases from J, the gap between germline ends came to 13 bases. Germline V CDR1 and CDR2: MNHNS, SASEGT. Here the CDR3 reads CASSEGGRSLNSPLHF. In DNA, the CDR3 is TGTGCCAGCAGTGAAGGGGGACGGAGCCTTAATTCACCCCTCCACTTT.

The V and J genes are TRBV28 and TRBJ1-1; weak D call: TRBD1 (5 bases). Trimming took off 6 bases at V and 4 bases at J, with 21 bases between the two ends. The CDR3 is 16 amino acids. CDR1 MDHEN and CDR2 SYDVKM come from the germline V gene. The CDR3 DNA reads as TGTGCCAGCAGCCCCCAGCGGGCAGGGAGTGGCACTGAAGCTTTCTTT. This encodes CASSPQRAGSGTEAFF.

The rearrangement uses TRBV7-9 and TRBJ1-4, with D possibly matching TRBD1 (6 bases). CDR3 size: 14 residues. Germline CDR1 is SEHNR and CDR2 is FQNEAQ (reference sequence). V lost 2 bases, J lost 4 bases, and 8 bases lay in between. This CDR3 reads CASSLLDSNEKLFF. CDR3 nucleotides: TGTGCCAGCAGCTTATTGGACAGTAATGAAAAACTGTTTTTT.